At least ten counts were recorded for the clone carrying this T cell receptor beta chain. Its target is not known. The record originates from a study of T-cell reconstitution after alpha-beta-depleted transplantation in children. Germline loops: CDR1 LGHDT, CDR2 YNNKEL (reference sequence). Losses at the gene ends were 4 bases for V and 5 bases for J; bases not matched to a gene: 8. CDR3 length equals 16 residues. Unique molecular identifiers featured in how the TCRbeta library was prepared. MiXCR was run by TCRdb on the PCR reads, yielding one entry per CDR3 protein. This table has almost 500,000 distinct CDR3 sequences, more than 9% appearing once. Broader study findings: Most T-cell counts and diversity one year after the transplant came from T cells that were newly produced. For some patients, TCRbeta diversity was high at day 60 because of recipient T cells and thymic progenitors that survived. Reportedly, roughly two months post-transplant, alpha-beta T cells arose from several hundred expanded graft clones.

The chain combines TRBV3-1 with TRBJ2-2, with TRBD2 identical over 9 bases. The receptor was isolated from a child aged 2-15 years with inherited bone marrow failure, due to receive a stem cell transplant. The sequences come from PBMCs, collected before TCRalphabeta/CD19-depleted stem cell transplant. The CDR3 bases are TGTGCCAGCAGCCCCCAGGTAGCGGGGGTAACCGGGGAGCTGTTTTTT. As protein: CASSPQVAGVTGELFF.